This T cell receptor beta chain was retrieved from a study of cytomegalovirus exposure and HLA in healthy donors. This PCR relied on a set of 60 Vbeta primers and 13 Jbeta primers. The assay was immunoSEQ multiplex PCR, and TCRdb's table has in-frame clones only and misses some. The sample gives roughly 100,000 clones, approximately 69% of which show up once; 3.2% is in the top ten. This clone has more than one count but fewer than ten. Its specificity is not known. Study-wide points: The listing of 150 to 200 TCR beta chains classed them as cytomegalovirus-associated. Later work found most CMV-associated TCR beta chains apparently HLA-restricted. As a later analysis revealed, the rate of TCR association differed by HLA locus, with DRB1 most and HLA-C fewest. TCR beta V segments were, for the most part, productive about 87% or about 30% of the time in an earlier analysis.

Germline values: CDR1 SGHTA, CDR2 FQGNSA. The CDR3 consists of 13 residues. V lost 3 bases, J lost 5 bases, and 8 bases lay in between. The clonotype originates from a man aged 25 to 45 in good health and CMV-seronegative. The sample consisted of PBMCs. V gene TRBV7-2 combines with J gene TRBJ1-5; D gene uncertain. The CDR3 nucleotides read TGTGCCAGCAGCTTGGGCACGTATCAGCCCCAGCATTTT. This translates into CASSLGTYQPQHF.